This T cell receptor beta chain emerged from a study of cytomegalovirus exposure and HLA in healthy donors. The PCR used 60 Vbeta and 13 Jbeta primers. Data came from immunoSEQ multiplex PCR; TCRdb stores just in-frame clones and leaves some out. Its listing shows tens of thousands of clones. The CDR3 covers 13 residues. Germline CDR1 is MNHEY and CDR2 is SVGAGI. V lost 6 bases and J lost 3, with 12 bases in between. Though nominally healthy at sampling, donors likely had unrecorded immune exposures. This clonotype was sampled from a man under 40 in good health and CMV-seropositive. V gene TRBV6-5 combines with J gene TRBJ2-7, with a weak D call TRBD2 (6 bases). Sequencing was carried out using PBMCs. CDR3 in amino acids: CASRGLGYYEQYF. CDR3 DNA sequence: TGTGCCAGCAGGGGACTGGGATACTACGAGCAGTACTTC.